What follows are 26 T cell receptor beta chains derived from one specimen sequenced in a study of beta chain features in type 1 diabetes. All of the isolated RNA was reverse transcribed, so expressed TCRB transcripts were sequenced. This table comes from immunoSEQ multiplex PCR, and its TCRdb copy is limited to in-frame clones, with some not included. The sample lists about 360,000 clones, around 13% seen once, with roughly 0.015% in the top ten. Material for sequencing was naive CD4+ T cells from blood. These receptors were taken from a man aged 18 to 29 in good health.

The chain joins TRBV27 to TRBJ1-3; D ambiguous. V lost 4 bases and J 0 bases, leaving 7 bases between the germline ends. The CDR3 length is 14 residues. Per germline, CDR1 MNHEY and CDR2 SMNVEV (reference sequence). CDR3 nucleotide sequence: TGTGCCAGCAGTTCGGGATTCTCTGGAAACACCATATATTTT. Translating gives CASSSGFSGNTIYF.

This clone was counted only a few times. The CDR3 DNA follows: TGTGCCTGGTCGACAGGGTCATATAGCAATCAGCCCCAGCATTTT. This translates into CAWSTGSYSNQPQHF. The chain recombines TRBV30 with TRBJ1-5; 7 bases line up with TRBD1. This CDR3 has 15 residues. The germline gives CDR1 GTSNPN, CDR2 SVGIG (reference sequence). V lost 5 bases to trimming and J lost 0 bases; unmatched junction nucleotides: 7.

J is TRBJ2-7 and V is TRBV6-1; 7 bases are a match to TRBD1. This CDR3 comprises 13 residues. V lost 7 bases and J lost 6; bases outside the gene matches: 9. Per the germline V gene, CDR1 is MNHNS and CDR2 is SASEGT. For the CDR3, the DNA is TGTGCCAGCACCGAAACTTACAGGGGCGAGCAGTACTTC. Translating gives CASTETYRGEQYF.

This clone appeared a few times. The chain links TRBV28 to TRBJ1-5, with a weak D call TRBD1 (5 bases). CDR1 and CDR2 (germline): MDHEN, SYDVKM. The CDR3 is 14 residues long. Trimming pared 2 bases from V and 7 bases from J, leaving 12 bases between. The CDR3 protein is CASSLIRVGQPQHF. The DNA of the CDR3 is TGTGCCAGCAGTTTAATCAGGGTTGGACAGCCCCAGCATTTT.

This clone was observed a few times. J is TRBJ2-5 and V is TRBV5-4, with a tentative D call TRBD2 (6 bases). Germline V gene lookup returns CDR1 SGHNT and CDR2 YYREEE (reference sequence). This CDR3 has 14 residues. Trimming removed 4 bases from V and 3 bases from J, with 13 bases in between. DNA for the CDR3: TGTGCCAGCAGCATGGACTACCACAAAGAGACCCAGTACTTC. It yields the protein CASSMDYHKETQYF.

The V gene is TRBV30, the J gene TRBJ2-7; 9 nucleotides align to TRBD2. Unmatched junction bases numbered 6, after V lost 5 bases and J lost 4 bases. The CDR3 sequence is 13 residues long. Germline-derived CDR1 and CDR2 are GTSNPN and SVGIG (reference sequence). The CDR3: CAWASGDQYEQYF. CDR3 bases: TGTGCCTGGGCTAGCGGGGACCAATACGAGCAGTACTTC.

V usage is TRBV10-3 and J usage is TRBJ2-1, with 8 bases identical to TRBD1. CDR1 is ENHRY and CDR2 is SYGVKD in the germline V gene. The ends lost 7 bases at V and 2 bases at J; junction bases unmatched: 4. This CDR3 has 14 amino acids. The CDR3 nucleotides are TGTGCCATCACTGACAGGGGCCCCTACAATGAGCAGTTCTTC. Its protein product is CAITDRGPYNEQFF.

V usage is TRBV9 and J usage is TRBJ2-1, with TRBD2 matching over 9 bases. Germline V gives CDR1 SGDLS, CDR2 YYNGEE. The CDR3 is made up of 18 amino acids. The trim removed 4 bases at V and 0 bases at J, leaving 11 bases unmatched. The CDR3 spells CASSRGLAVRGSYNEQFF. The CDR3 bases are TGTGCCAGCAGCCGGGGACTAGCCGTTAGGGGCTCCTACAATGAGCAGTTCTTC.

This chain links TRBV30 with TRBJ2-7, with D uncertain. The CDR3 sequence is 19 residues long. Germline V gene lookup returns CDR1 GTSNPN and CDR2 SVGIG (reference sequence). Trimming cost V 2 bases and J 6 bases, with 32 bases left between them. The CDR3 nucleotides read TGTGCCTGGAGTATCTTAGGAGTCTGGAGCAGCCAGAGTTCGGGCGAGCAGTACTTC. This sequence encodes CAWSILGVWSSQSSGEQYF.

The V gene is TRBV5-4, the J gene TRBJ1-1; possible D gene TRBD1, 5 bases. CDR3 length: 15 residues. Germline loops: CDR1 SGHNT, CDR2 YYREEE (reference sequence). With 7 bases removed from V and 1 base from J, the gap between germline ends came to 17 bases. The chain's CDR3 is CASGTPGRSNTEAFF. The CDR3 DNA reads as TGTGCCAGCGGGACCCCGGGGAGGTCGAACACTGAAGCTTTCTTT.

This clone was seen a few times. The V and J genes are TRBV29-1 and TRBJ1-3; possibly TRBD1 for D (5 bases). The CDR3 totals 14 residues. V lost 0 bases to trimming and J lost 7 bases, with 13 bases between them. Germline-derived CDR1 and CDR2 are SQVTM and ANQGSEA. For the CDR3, the DNA is TGCAGCGTTGAAGATAACAGGTCAAGGAACACCATATATTTT. Encoded protein: CSVEDNRSRNTIYF.

This chain uses TRBV5-4 with TRBJ1-2; perhaps TRBD1 as D (6 bases). The CDR3 is 13 residues long. The germline gives CDR1 SGHNT, CDR2 YYREEE (reference sequence). The V and J ends lost 7 bases and 3 bases respectively, with 13 bases between them. The CDR3 protein is CASGRDIDYGYTF. DNA for the CDR3: TGTGCCAGCGGCAGGGACATCGACTATGGCTACACCTTC.

The rearrangement joins TRBV7-2 to TRBJ2-1, with a weak D call TRBD1 (6 bases). The V end was cut by 5 bases, the J end by 8 bases, with 10 bases between. There are 12 residues in the CDR3. Per the germline V gene, CDR1 is SGHTA and CDR2 is FQGNSA. CDR3 loop: CASSPTGYEQFF. Written as DNA, the CDR3 is TGTGCCAGCAGCCCTACAGGGTATGAGCAGTTCTTC.

This clone showed up just a few times. The CDR3 DNA follows: TGTGCCAGCCCCGGGGTCTATGAGCAGTTCTTC. Amino acid sequence: CASPGVYEQFF. The chain recombines TRBV6-5 with TRBJ2-1; a weak D match, TRBD2 (5 bases). Trimming took 8 bases from V and 8 from J, leaving 10 bases between them. Germline-derived CDR1 and CDR2 are MNHEY and SVGAGI. The CDR3 has 11 residues.

J is TRBJ2-2 and V is TRBV4-3; 7 bases align to TRBD1. The CDR3 consists of 16 residues. CDR1 is LGHNA, CDR2 YSLEER, per germline. Germline trimming cut 5 bases from V and 3 bases from J; bases unmatched to any gene: 9. For the CDR3, the DNA is TGCGCCAGCAGCAAAATGACAGGGACCGACACCGGGGAGCTGTTTTTT. Its protein is CASSKMTGTDTGELFF.

This sequence joins TRBV7-9 and TRBJ2-1, with TRBD2 identical over 12 bases. The V gene's germline CDR1 is SEHNR and CDR2 FQNEAQ (reference sequence). The CDR3 has 15 amino acids. V gave up 5 bases and J gave up 12 bases; unmatched junction bases: 11. CDR3 loop: CASSQNLAGGGMQFF. The CDR3, as DNA: TGTGCCAGCAGCCAGAATCTAGCGGGAGGGGGAATGCAGTTCTTC. Variable domain in full (rest from reference TRBV7-9 and TRBJ2-1): DTGVSQNPRHKITKRGQNVTFRCDPISEHNRLYWYRQTLGQGPEFLTYFQNEAQLEKSRLLSDRFSAERPKGSFSTLEIQRTEQGDSAMYLCASSQNLAGGGMQFFGPGTRLTVL.

This chain links TRBV28 with TRBJ2-7; 12 bases are shared with TRBD2. Germline trimming cut 8 bases from V and 1 base from J; bases unmatched to any gene: 12. Germline V lookup: CDR1 MDHEN, CDR2 SYDVKM. The CDR3 totals 17 residues. The CDR3 region has the DNA TGTGCCAGCGGATGGACTAGCGGGAAATATTCTTCCTACGAGCAGTACTTC. Translating gives CASGWTSGKYSSYEQYF. The whole variable domain, filled in from reference TRBV28 and TRBJ2-7, reads DVKVTQSSRYLVKRTGEKVFLECVQDMDHENMFWYRQDPGLGLRLIYFSYDVKMKEKGDIPEGYSVSREKKERFSLILESASTNQTSMYLCASGWTSGKYSSYEQYFGPGTRLTVT.

In this sample, this clone turned up a few times. The chain uses TRBV7-2 and TRBJ1-1; the D is unclear. The CDR3 spans 14 residues. Trimming removed 3 bases at V and 1 base at J, with 9 bases between. CDR1 is SGHTA, CDR2 FQGNSA, per germline. The CDR3 loop reads CASSFHGKNTEAFF. The CDR3 DNA sequence: TGTGCCAGCAGCTTCCACGGGAAGAACACTGAAGCTTTCTTT. Full variable domain (remainder filled in from reference TRBV7-2 and TRBJ1-1): GAGVSQSPSNKVTEKGKDVELRCDPISGHTALYWYRQSLGQGLEFLIYFQGNSAPDKSGLPSDRFSAERTGGSVSTLTIQRTQQEDSAVYLCASSFHGKNTEAFFGQGTRLTVV.

This clone was counted only a few times. In the same sample, other DNA sequences code for this CDR3. The chain joins TRBV5-1 to TRBJ2-1, with TRBD2 identical over 8 bases. CDR3 length: 13 residues. The J segment lost 7 bases and the V segment lost 0 bases, leaving 0 bases of the junction unmatched. Germline CDR1 SGHRS, CDR2 YFSETQ. CDR3 nucleotides: TGCGCCAGCAGCTTGGGACTAGCGAATGAGCAGTTCTTC. Residues: CASSLGLANEQFF.

This clone appeared a few times. The gene calls are TRBV7-9 and TRBJ1-2; 8 nucleotides match TRBD1. The V gene's germline CDR1 is SEHNR and CDR2 FQNEAQ (reference sequence). V gave up 4 bases and J gave up 4 bases; unmatched junction bases: 2. The CDR3 is 13 amino acids. CDR3 region: CASSSGQGYGYTF. CDR3 DNA sequence: TGTGCCAGCAGCTCTGGACAGGGCTATGGCTACACCTTC.

This clone was seen only a few times. The CDR3 loop is CASSGTSKPLERNEQFF. In DNA, the CDR3 is TGTGCCAGCAGCGGAACCTCTAAGCCTCTAGAGCGCAATGAGCAGTTCTTC. This chain connects TRBV9 to TRBJ2-1, with D unclear. The CDR3 length is 17 residues. V dropped 3 bases and J dropped 6 bases, with 22 bases sitting between them. Germline CDR1 SGDLS, CDR2 YYNGEE.

This clone was counted between two and nine times. This chain uses TRBV15 with TRBJ2-2, with TRBD2 matching 9 bases. Germline V CDR1 and CDR2: LNHNV, YYDKDF (reference sequence). CDR3 length: 16 amino acids. V shed 1 base, J shed 1 base, and the junction held 1 base outside the gene matches. Written as DNA, the CDR3 is TGTGCCACCAGCAGAGGACTAGCGGAGAACACCGGGGAGCTGTTTTTT. Its translation: CATSRGLAENTGELFF.

This clone has only a few counts. The gene calls are TRBV19 and TRBJ2-1; 9 bases are shared with TRBD2. The ends lost 1 base at V and 2 bases at J; junction bases unmatched: 6. From germline, CDR1 is LNHDA and CDR2 SQIVND (reference sequence). The CDR3 extends over 17 amino acids. The CDR3 loop is CASSIVGAGGTYNEQFF. The CDR3 DNA sequence: TGTGCCAGTAGTATAGTCGGAGCGGGAGGCACCTACAATGAGCAGTTCTTC.

This clone was detected a few times. V and J are TRBV28 and TRBJ2-1; TRBD1 is a possible D gene (6 bases). Trimming removed 5 bases at V and 7 bases at J, with 21 bases between. Germline-derived CDR1 and CDR2 are MDHEN and SYDVKM. CDR3 size: 16 residues. In nucleotides, the CDR3 is TGTGCCAGCAGTCGGTTCCAGGGGAGCGTCGGGAATGAGCAGTTCTTC. This sequence encodes CASSRFQGSVGNEQFF.

The chain is built from TRBV28 and TRBJ1-1, with no clear D. The germline V and J ends were trimmed by 1 base and 7 bases, with 10 bases remaining between them. CDR1 and CDR2 from the germline V gene are MDHEN and SYDVKM. The CDR3 is made up of 13 amino acids. For the CDR3, the DNA is TGTGCCAGCAGTTTATTTCGTAGAATTGAAGCTTTCTTT. Its protein is CASSLFRRIEAFF.

This clone was counted only a few times. This chain connects TRBV19 to TRBJ2-1, with TRBD1 matching over 7 bases. This CDR3 spans 14 amino acids. Germline assignment: CDR1 LNHDA and CDR2 SQIVND (reference sequence). V was pared by 3 bases and J by 5 bases, with 4 bases of the junction left unmatched. This chain's CDR3 is CASSISGQNNEQFF. The CDR3, as DNA: TGTGCCAGTAGTATTTCGGGACAGAACAATGAGCAGTTCTTC.